The 18 T cell receptor beta chains listed next were all sequenced from one sample in a study. MiXCR, run by TCRdb on the 5' RACE reads, gives a single entry per CDR3 protein. The sample holds about 32,000 distinct CDR3 sequences, approximately 25% seen once. The sample comprised memory CD4+ T cells sorted from blood. Subset described: memory CD4+ T cells, CD4+CD45RO+CD25-. These receptors all come from a female donor with breast cancer.

This clonotype was seen a handful of times. This chain joins TRBV28 and TRBJ2-2; D not certain. Germline CDR1 reads MDHEN; CDR2 reads SYDVKM. The V end was cut by 3 bases, the J end by 1 base, with 3 bases between. CDR3 length: 13 residues. The CDR3 sequence is CASSFRNTGELFF. The CDR3 nucleotides read TGTGCCAGCAGTTTTAGGAACACCGGGGAGCTGTTTTTT.

This rearrangement joins TRBV6-5 to TRBJ2-1; D is ambiguous. V was clipped by 5 bases and J by 5 bases, with 19 bases between them. The CDR3 is 16 amino acids. The germline CDR1 and CDR2 sequences are MNHEY and SVGAGI. CDR3 loop: CASSRRPELLNNEQFF. The CDR3 DNA sequence: TGTGCCAGCAGTAGACGGCCAGAACTATTAAACAATGAGCAGTTCTTC.

By sample fraction, this clonotype is medium-sized. The V call is TRBV20-1, the J call TRBJ2-3; TRBD1 matches 7 bases. CDR1 and CDR2 (germline): DFQATT, SNEGSKA (reference sequence). Germline trimming cut 3 bases from V and 0 bases from J; bases unmatched to any gene: 6. CDR3 length: 15 residues. CDR3 sequence: CSASGQGDSTDTQYF. CDR3 bases: TGCAGTGCTAGTGGGCAGGGGGACAGCACAGATACGCAGTATTTT.

This clonotype was detected only a few times. The V call is TRBV2, the J call TRBJ1-1; tentative D call: TRBD1 (5 bases). From germline, CDR1 is SNHLY and CDR2 FYNNEI. The CDR3 consists of 10 residues. The germline V and J ends were trimmed by 8 bases and 10 bases, with 11 bases remaining between them. The DNA for the CDR3 is TGTGCCAGCGCGGCGGGGGTAGCTTTCTTT. Translation: CASAAGVAFF.

This clonotype is labeled as medium-sized. V and J are TRBV7-3 and TRBJ2-2; 8 bases line up with TRBD1. The junction had 9 bases not matched to a gene; V was cut back by 5 bases and J by 7 bases. This CDR3 has 15 amino acids. Germline CDR1 reads SGHTA; CDR2 reads FQGTGA. This CDR3 reads CASSPRQGRGGELFF. The CDR3 nucleotides are TGTGCCAGCAGCCCGCGACAGGGGAGAGGCGGGGAGCTGTTTTTT. The full variable domain, rest sourced from reference TRBV7-3 and TRBJ2-2, is GAGVSQTPSNKVTEKGKYVELRCDPISGHTALYWYRQSLGQGPEFLIYFQGTGAADDSGLPNDRFFAVRPEGSVSTLKIQRTERGDSAVYLCASSPRQGRGGELFFGEGSRLTVL.

In regard to this clonotype: This may be a read error, as it is one base from a much larger clone. V and J are TRBV20-1 and TRBJ1-5, with a tentative D call TRBD1 (5 bases). Germline-derived CDR1 and CDR2 are DFQATT and SNEGSKA (reference sequence). The CDR3 runs 13 residues. V was pared by 7 bases and J by 3 bases, with 13 bases between. CDR3 DNA sequence: TGCAGTGTTAGTGGGGACTCCAATCAGCCCCAGCATTTT. Protein sequence: CSVSGDSNQPQHF.

The gene calls are TRBV20-1 and TRBJ2-2; D is ambiguous. Per the germline V gene, CDR1 is DFQATT and CDR2 is SNEGSKA (reference sequence). This CDR3 has 12 residues. The V end was cut by 2 bases, the J end by 5 bases, with 6 bases between. The CDR3 DNA reads TGCAGTGCTAGATCCGATACCGGGGAGCTGTTTTTT. It codes for CSARSDTGELFF.

The chain combines TRBV28 with TRBJ2-5; 8 positions agree with TRBD2. Trimming removed 3 bases from V and 3 bases from J; junction bases left unmatched: 6. Per germline, CDR1 MDHEN and CDR2 SYDVKM. CDR3 length: 15 amino acids. CDR3 coding DNA: TGTGCCAGCAGTTTGACTAGCGCTCTGAAAGAGACCCAGTACTTC. Amino acids: CASSLTSALKETQYF.

The chain carries TRBV6-5 and TRBJ2-7, with a tentative D call TRBD1 (6 bases). Trimming removed 5 bases at V and 2 bases at J, with 13 bases between. The CDR3 covers 14 residues. Germline CDR1 and CDR2: MNHEY and SVGAGI. The CDR3 nucleotides are TGTGCCAGCAGTCCAGGGTGGGGGCCCTACGAGCAGTACTTC. Translated: CASSPGWGPYEQYF.

This clonotype was observed many times. The chain uses TRBV9 and TRBJ1-5; 10 nucleotides line up with TRBD1. Germline V gene data show CDR1 as SGDLS and CDR2 as YYNGEE. The CDR3 covers 16 residues. Losses at the gene ends were 0 bases for V and 2 bases for J; bases not matched to a gene: 2. CDR3 bases: TGTGCCAGCAGCGTAGGGACAGGGGGGGGCAATCAGCCCCAGCATTTT. As protein: CASSVGTGGGNQPQHF.

There are a few counts of this clonotype. This chain joins TRBV4-1 and TRBJ1-4, with D unresolved. Germline CDR1 and CDR2: MGHRA and YSYEKL. Trimming left V 1 base short and J 4 bases short, with 10 bases between. CDR3 length: 15 residues. CDR3 sequence reads: CASSQVGEFNEKLFF. The CDR3 bases are TGCGCCAGCAGCCAAGTCGGAGAGTTTAATGAAAAACTGTTTTTT.

This clonotype was counted a few times. The chain uses TRBV24-1 and TRBJ1-2; D remains unclear. Germline V gives CDR1 KGHDR, CDR2 SFDVKD. V lost 3 bases and J lost 3, with 10 bases in between. CDR3 length: 14 residues. CDR3 residues: CATSDRTADYGYTF. CDR3 DNA sequence: TGTGCCACCAGTGATCGGACCGCGGACTATGGCTACACCTTC.

This clonotype was observed many times. The rearrangement uses TRBV6-5 and TRBJ1-1; D remains ambiguous. Germline CDR1 MNHEY, CDR2 SVGAGI. V shed 4 bases and J shed 5 bases, with 20 bases lying between them. The CDR3 is 16 amino acids. CDR3 DNA sequence: TGTGCCAGCAGTTTCATGCCCCCTGACGAGGGAACTGAAGCTTTCTTT. Amino acids: CASSFMPPDEGTEAFF.

The chain employs TRBV6-1 and TRBJ1-2; the D gene is possibly TRBD1 (5 bases). Germline values: CDR1 MNHNS, CDR2 SASEGT. The V gene lost 4 bases and the J gene lost 4 bases, with 7 bases spanning the gap. The CDR3 runs 12 residues. The CDR3 is CASSVGVYGYTF. The CDR3 nucleotides are TGTGCCAGCAGTGTGGGGGTCTATGGCTACACCTTC.

This clonotype showed up just a few times. V is TRBV30 and J is TRBJ1-2; TRBD1 is a possible D gene (5 bases). V dropped 2 bases and J dropped 8 bases, with 12 bases sitting between them. CDR1 and CDR2 (germline): GTSNPN, SVGIG (reference sequence). This CDR3 has 12 amino acids. The CDR3 nucleotides read TGTGCCTGGAGTTGGCAGGGAGAAGGCTACACCTTC. It is translated as CAWSWQGEGYTF.

The sample holds many counts of this clonotype. V usage is TRBV7-9 and J usage is TRBJ2-2; 12 bases agree with TRBD1. V lost 5 bases, J lost 6 bases, and 7 bases stayed unmatched. The CDR3 has 16 residues. Germline CDR1 is SEHNR and CDR2 is FQNEAQ (reference sequence). The CDR3 loop is CASSPGQGARAGELFF. CDR3 DNA: TGTGCCAGCAGCCCGGGACAGGGGGCGCGGGCCGGGGAGCTGTTTTTT.

This clonotype came up a few times. The V call is TRBV6-2 or TRBV6-3, the J call TRBJ1-2, with a weak D call TRBD1 (5 bases). The V and J ends lost 2 bases and 8 bases respectively, with 18 bases between them. Germline CDR1 is MNHEY and CDR2 is SVGEGT. CDR3 size: 15 residues. CDR3 coding DNA: TGTGCCAGCAGTTACGTCCGGGACCCTAAGAGAGGCTACACCTTC. Translated, it gives CASSYVRDPKRGYTF.

This clonotype has ten or more counts. The V call is TRBV9, the J call TRBJ2-7, with D possibly being TRBD1 (5 bases). The CDR3 totals 14 residues. The ends were cut back, 0 bases at V and 3 bases at J, with 10 bases in the middle. Germline loops: CDR1 SGDLS, CDR2 YYNGEE. CDR3 sequence reads: CASSVAQEGYEQYF. The CDR3 bases are TGTGCCAGCAGCGTAGCACAGGAAGGCTACGAGCAGTACTTC.